Below, one T cell receptor beta chain is given with its context. Profiling relied on immunoSEQ multiplex PCR, and the TCRdb table lists in-frame clones only, not all of them. The sample records some 3,000 clones, around 79% being singletons. The time point was: inflamed ileum from the surgical specimen. Germline lookup yields CDR1 SGHTA and CDR2 FQGNSA. J was trimmed by 5 bases and V by 6 bases; bases with no gene match: 12. The CDR3 is 16 amino acids. The record originates from a study of T cell repertoires in ileal Crohn's disease. The source material was ileal tissue. The rearrangement links TRBV7-2 to TRBJ2-5, with TRBD2 identical over 10 bases. The source is an adult with Crohn's disease. The CDR3 nucleotides read TGTGCCAGCAGGCCGGGAGGAGCGGGAGGGCCCGAGACCCAGTACTTC. Translating gives CASRPGGAGGPETQYF.